The 14 T cell receptor beta chains listed next were all sequenced from one sample in a study of blood T cell repertoires in COVID-19. Clones were read by immunoSEQ multiplex PCR, and TCRdb kept only the in-frame ones, dropping some. The sample includes about 240,000 clones, roughly nine tenths of them seen just once. The sample comprised peripheral blood. Every receptor here comes from a man aged 55 to 70 who had recovered from COVID-19.

In regard to this clone: This could be a read error, since a much larger clone is one nucleotide away. The chain is built from TRBV2 and TRBJ1-6; 7 bases align to TRBD1. CDR1 is SNHLY and CDR2 is FYNNEI in the germline V gene. The CDR3 contains 14 residues. V gave up 6 bases and J gave up 3 bases; unmatched junction bases: 2. CDR3 bases: TGTGCCAGCAGGAGGGACAGCTATAATTCACCCCTCCACTTT. This translates into CASRRDSYNSPLHF.

V and J are TRBV19 and TRBJ2-3; 8 positions agree with TRBD1. This CDR3 spans 15 amino acids. CDR1 is LNHDA and CDR2 is SQIVND in the germline V gene (reference sequence). The J segment lost 1 base and the V segment lost 8 bases, leaving 8 bases of the junction unmatched. CDR3 sequence: CASADRGYGTDTQYF. The CDR3 nucleotides read TGTGCCAGTGCCGACAGGGGTTATGGCACAGATACGCAGTATTTT.

The rearrangement uses TRBV7-6 and TRBJ2-3; 7 bases fit TRBD1. This CDR3 is 16 amino acids long. Germline CDR1 and CDR2: SGHVS and FNYEAQ. After removal of 5 bases from V and 0 bases from J, the junction contained 8 bases not matched to a gene. CDR3 loop: CASSSYRGISTDTQYF. The DNA of the CDR3 is TGTGCCAGCAGCAGCTACAGGGGTATTAGCACAGATACGCAGTATTTT.

This chain uses TRBV5-1 with TRBJ1-4, with D possibly being TRBD1 (5 bases). The V end lost 0 bases, the J end lost 8 bases, and 11 bases lay between the germline ends. Germline values: CDR1 SGHRS, CDR2 YFSETQ. This CDR3 has 14 amino acids. This CDR3 is CASSLAQGREKLFF. The CDR3 region has the DNA TGCGCCAGCAGCTTGGCCCAGGGTAGGGAAAAACTGTTTTTT.

V and J are TRBV10-3 and TRBJ2-7, with D tentatively TRBD1 (6 bases). CDR1 ENHRY and CDR2 SYGVKD come from the germline V gene. The CDR3 runs 11 residues. V was cut by 0 bases and J by 13 bases, with 10 bases left in between. The CDR3 is CAISESGTLYF. Here the CDR3 DNA reads TGTGCCATCAGTGAGTCTGGGACATTATACTTC.

V gene TRBV14 combines with J gene TRBJ2-5; 8 bases map to TRBD2. Germline V gene data show CDR1 as SGHDN and CDR2 as FVKESK. The CDR3 totals 15 residues. The V gene end was trimmed by 3 bases and the J gene end by 5 bases; junction bases not matched to a gene: 8. The CDR3 loop reads CASSHFRGGQETQYF. As DNA, the CDR3 is TGTGCCAGCAGCCATTTTCGGGGGGGCCAGGAGACCCAGTACTTC.

CDR3 amino acids: CASSQAQARQETQYF. CDR3 sequence (DNA): TGTGCCAGCAGCCAAGCGCAGGCACGACAAGAGACCCAGTACTTC. V usage is TRBV14 and J usage is TRBJ2-5; D is unresolved. Germline V gene sequence: CDR1 SGHDN, CDR2 FVKESK. V was clipped by 1 base and J by 2 bases, with 11 bases between them. The CDR3 consists of 15 residues. The complete variable domain, with remaining parts taken from reference TRBV14 and TRBJ2-5, reads EAGVTQFPSHSVIEKGQTVTLRCDPISGHDNLYWYRRVMGKEIKFLLHFVKESKQDESGMPNNRFLAERTGGTYSTLKVQPAELEDSGVYFCASSQAQARQETQYFGPGTRLLVL.

V is TRBV30 and J is TRBJ1-1, with TRBD1 matching 9 bases. After removal of 5 bases from V and 12 bases from J, the junction contained 4 bases not matched to a gene. Germline V gene lookup returns CDR1 GTSNPN and CDR2 SVGIG (reference sequence). CDR3 length: 10 residues. CDR3 in amino acids: CAWGDREPFF. DNA of the CDR3: TGTGCCTGGGGGGACAGGGAGCCTTTCTTT.

The V gene is TRBV19, the J gene TRBJ2-5; 9 bases fit TRBD1. The V and J ends lost 6 bases and 5 bases, in that order; junction bases with no gene match: 7. The germline V gene encodes CDR1 LNHDA and CDR2 SQIVND (reference sequence). The CDR3 has 14 residues. CDR3 amino acids: CASRRTGDWETQYF. The DNA of the CDR3 is TGTGCCAGTAGGCGGACAGGGGATTGGGAGACCCAGTACTTC.

The chain joins TRBV11-2 to TRBJ2-4; possible D gene TRBD2, 6 bases. The CDR3 runs 16 residues. V was cut by 5 bases and J by 0 bases, with 14 bases left in between. Looked up from germline, CDR1 is SGHAT and CDR2 is FQNNGV. The CDR3 sequence is CASSGRTGLAKNIQYF. CDR3 DNA sequence: TGTGCCAGCAGCGGACGCACGGGACTAGCCAAAAACATTCAGTACTTC.

The chain couples TRBV5-5 to TRBJ2-7; D is uncertain. Germline assignment: CDR1 SGHKS and CDR2 YYEKEE (reference sequence). With 6 bases removed from V and 2 bases from J, the gap between germline ends came to 15 bases. The CDR3 is 14 residues long. The CDR3 DNA follows: TGTGCCAGCACACTAACCACGGCAGCCTACGAGCAGTACTTC. Its translation is CASTLTTAAYEQYF.

The J gene is TRBJ2-6, the V gene TRBV19, with D possibly TRBD1 on 6 matching bases. The ends were cut back, 4 bases at V and 0 bases at J, with 7 bases in the middle. Germline lookup yields CDR1 LNHDA and CDR2 SQIVND (reference sequence). The CDR3 has 15 residues. The CDR3 spells CASSRQDSGANVLTF. CDR3 nucleotide sequence: TGTGCCAGTAGTAGACAGGACTCTGGGGCCAACGTCCTGACTTTC.

The V and J genes are TRBV5-1 and TRBJ2-7, with 8 bases matching TRBD1. The germline V gene has CDR1 SGHRS and CDR2 YFSETQ. With V trimmed by 4 bases and J by 5 bases, 14 bases remained unmatched. This CDR3 contains 16 residues. The CDR3 loop reads CASSPMARTGTDEQYF. CDR3 in DNA: TGCGCCAGCAGCCCAATGGCCCGGACAGGGACTGACGAGCAGTACTTC. The whole variable domain, filled in from reference TRBV5-1 and TRBJ2-7, reads KAGVTQTPRYLIKTRGQQVTLSCSPISGHRSVSWYQQTPGQGLQFLFEYFSETQRNKGNFPGRFSGRQFSNSRSEMNVSTLELGDSALYLCASSPMARTGTDEQYFGPGTRLTVT.

This clone was seen just once. This chain links TRBV6-5 with TRBJ2-5, with D maybe TRBD1 (5 bases). Germline V gene data show CDR1 as MNHEY and CDR2 as SVGAGI. The V end lost 6 bases, the J end lost 5 bases, and 19 bases lay between the germline ends. The CDR3 is 15 amino acids. The chain's CDR3 is CASSRGSGAGETQYF. The CDR3 nucleotides are TGTGCCAGCAGCCGCGGATCTGGGGCCGGGGAGACCCAGTACTTC.